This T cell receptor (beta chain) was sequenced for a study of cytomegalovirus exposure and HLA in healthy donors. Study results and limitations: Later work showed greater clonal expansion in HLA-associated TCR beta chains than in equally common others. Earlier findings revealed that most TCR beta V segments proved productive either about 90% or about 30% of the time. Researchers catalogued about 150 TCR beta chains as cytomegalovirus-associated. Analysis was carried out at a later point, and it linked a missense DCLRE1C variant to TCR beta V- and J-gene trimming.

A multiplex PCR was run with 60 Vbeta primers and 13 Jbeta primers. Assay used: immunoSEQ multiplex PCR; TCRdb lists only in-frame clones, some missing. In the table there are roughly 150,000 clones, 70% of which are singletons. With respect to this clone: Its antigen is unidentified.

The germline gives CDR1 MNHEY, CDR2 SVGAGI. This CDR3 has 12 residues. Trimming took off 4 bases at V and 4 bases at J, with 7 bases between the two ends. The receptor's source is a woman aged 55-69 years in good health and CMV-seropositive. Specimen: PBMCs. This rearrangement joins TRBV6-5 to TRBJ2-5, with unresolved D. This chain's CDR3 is CASSFSGETQYF. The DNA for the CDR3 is TGTGCCAGCAGTTTCAGTGGAGAGACCCAGTACTTC.